These T cell receptor beta chains were read from a single sample in a study of identical twins. TCRdb passed the 5' RACE reads through MiXCR, listing each CDR3 protein once. The sample comprises roughly 220,000 distinct CDR3 sequences, roughly 7.1% of which are singletons, and about 14% rests with the top ten. The same specimen was also included in a second study, on T cells expressing NK-cell markers.

Sequences were obtained from CD8+ T cells sorted from blood. The receptor set was obtained from a woman aged 18 to 35 in good health. The CDR3 runs from the conserved cysteine through the conserved F or W. Fields, in order: V gene, clone size, D gene, J gene, CDR3 DNA, CDR3 protein. A D gene is named only where the DNA matches it firmly. A row's size may be missing; if present it is once, few, many or a size class.

V: TRBV13
size: few
D: NA
J: TRBJ2-1
DNA: TGTGCCAGCAGCTTGTCTGGCAGGGTAAGGAATGAGCAGTTCTTC
CDR3: CASSLSGRVRNEQFF

V: TRBV5-1
size: NA
D: TRBD2
J: TRBJ2-3
DNA: TGCGCCAGCAGCTTAGCTAGCGGGAGGACAGATACGCAGTATTTT
CDR3: CASSLASGRTDTQYF

V: TRBV27
size: NA
D: TRBD2
J: TRBJ2-1
DNA: TGTGCCAGCAGTCTGTCTAGCGGAAACACCTACAATGAGCAGTTCTTC
CDR3: CASSLSSGNTYNEQFF

V: TRBV29-1
size: many
D: NA
J: TRBJ2-1
DNA: TGCAGCGCTACTTCGCTCGGGGGTGAGCAGTTCTTC
CDR3: CSATSLGGEQFF

V: TRBV12-3/TRBV12-4
size: few
D: TRBD2
J: TRBJ2-3
DNA: TGTGCCAGCCTCAGGCGGGTCAGCGGGGGGTACACAGATACGCAGTATTTT
CDR3: CASLRRVSGGYTDTQYF

V: TRBV9
size: NA
D: NA
J: TRBJ2-1
DNA: TGTGCCAGCAGCGGTTCGGGACCATCCAGCTATGAGCAGTTCTTC
CDR3: CASSGSGPSSYEQFF

V: TRBV10-2
size: many
D: NA
J: TRBJ1-2
DNA: TGCGCTGGATACCGTTGGCAAGACCATGGCTACACCTTC
CDR3: CAGYRWQDHGYTF

V: TRBV4-1
size: NA
D: NA
J: TRBJ1-1
DNA: TGCGCCAGCAGCCAAACCACTGAAGCTTTCTTT
CDR3: CASSQTTEAFF

V: TRBV12-3/TRBV12-4
size: few
D: NA
J: TRBJ1-1
DNA: TGTGCCAGCAGTTTCGGGCTCCCTGAAGCTTTCTTT
CDR3: CASSFGLPEAFF

V: TRBV5-6
size: few
D: TRBD1
J: TRBJ2-2
DNA: TGTGCCAGCAGCACCGCCCGGACAGGGACCGCCGGGGAGCTGTTTTTT
CDR3: CASSTARTGTAGELFF

V: TRBV5-1
size: many
D: NA
J: TRBJ1-1
DNA: TGCGCCAGCAGCTCCGGGGGCTCTGAAGCTTTCTTT
CDR3: CASSSGGSEAFF

V: TRBV27
size: few
D: NA
J: TRBJ2-7
DNA: TGTGCCAGCAGTTTAACGGGTACCGTGCAGTACTTC
CDR3: CASSLTGTVQYF

V: TRBV7-8
size: many
D: TRBD2
J: TRBJ2-3
DNA: TGTGCCAGCAGCCGGGGGACTAGCGGATACACAGATACGCAGTATTTT
CDR3: CASSRGTSGYTDTQYF

V: TRBV7-2
size: NA
D: TRBD2
J: TRBJ2-3
DNA: TGTGCCAGCAGTTTTCTCCTAGCGGGGGAAGGAGATACGCAGTATTTT
CDR3: CASSFLLAGEGDTQYF

V: TRBV7-9
size: NA
D: NA
J: TRBJ2-1
DNA: TGTGCCAGCAGCTTCCCTGGGGGCGATGAGCAGTTCTTC
CDR3: CASSFPGGDEQFF

V: TRBV7-6
size: few
D: TRBD2
J: TRBJ2-7
DNA: TGTGCCAGCAGCTTAGCGAGCGGGAGGATCTACGAGCAGTACTTC
CDR3: CASSLASGRIYEQYF

V: TRBV7-8
size: NA
D: TRBD1
J: TRBJ2-1
DNA: TGTGCCAGCAGCTTAGAGATTGCGAGACAGGGGATCCAATACAATGAGCAGTTCTTC
CDR3: CASSLEIARQGIQYNEQFF

V: TRBV7-9
size: NA
D: TRBD1
J: TRBJ1-6
DNA: TGTGCCAGCAGCGGCCAAGAACAGGGGTCCCATAATTCACCCCTCCACTTT
CDR3: CASSGQEQGSHNSPLHF